This T cell receptor (beta chain) emerged from a study of radiation and T cells in renal cell carcinoma. The CDR3 loop spans 18 amino acids. CDR1 MNHNS and CDR2 SASEGT come from the germline V gene. V lost 4 bases to trimming and J lost 2 bases; unmatched junction nucleotides: 13. As to time point: blood 4 weeks post-SBRT, at nephrectomy. The treatment denotes: 15 Gy SBRT to primary tumor, nephrectomy 4 weeks later. After SBRT, blood was collected at 2 and 4 weeks, plus baseline. General study findings and limits: Top tumor clonotypes rose in blood 2 weeks post-radiation, then contracted.

Worth noting for this clone: What it binds is not known.

Repertoires were generated with immunoSEQ multiplex PCR, while TCRdb's copy carries only in-frame clones and drops some. The sample consists of fewer than 85,000 clones, 80% to 90% of them appearing once. Sequencing was performed on blood, taken from a patient whose treatment included radiotherapy and nephrectomy. The TCR was taken from a woman aged 70-85 years with renal cell carcinoma. V is TRBV6-1 and J is TRBJ1-3; 8 bases agree with TRBD1. The CDR3 loop is CASSVFPPGQDTGNTIYF. CDR3 DNA sequence: TGTGCCAGCAGTGTCTTCCCACCGGGACAGGATACTGGAAACACCATATATTTT.